The 26 T cell receptor beta chains reported below all come from one sample, sequenced in a study of T cells in Graves' hyperthyroidism and ophthalmopathy. Researchers amplified the TCR beta CDR3 regions from RNA transcripts. During a first-round RT-PCR of the TCR CDR3, the HTBI primer set was used. Via MiXCR, TCRdb re-called the multiplex PCR reads, giving one row per CDR3 protein. The sample records hundreds of thousands of distinct CDR3 sequences, roughly 21% being singletons. Sequences were obtained from blood. The receptors originated from a man aged 40-49 years with Graves' ophthalmopathy.

This clonotype has a count of ten or more. The V gene is TRBV28, the J gene TRBJ2-7; D ambiguous. Trimming took off 7 bases at V and 2 bases at J, with 15 bases between the two ends. Per the germline V gene, CDR1 is MDHEN and CDR2 is SYDVKM. The CDR3 is 14 residues long. The CDR3 protein is CASKDPGPTYEQYF. CDR3 DNA sequence: TGTGCCAGCAAAGACCCTGGGCCCACCTACGAGCAGTACTTC.

The V gene is TRBV4-1, the J gene TRBJ2-7, with TRBD2 identical over 11 bases. The trim removed 1 base at V and 2 bases at J, leaving 7 bases unmatched. Per the germline V gene, CDR1 is MGHRA and CDR2 is YSYEKL. This CDR3 has 17 amino acids. The CDR3 protein is CASSQGQLAGGPYEQYF. The CDR3 region has the DNA TGCGCCAGCAGCCAAGGTCAGCTAGCGGGAGGCCCCTACGAGCAGTACTTC.

The chain couples TRBV25-1 to TRBJ1-2; 8 bases are a match to TRBD1. The CDR3 length is 14 residues. In germline, CDR1 is MGHDK, CDR2 SYGVNS. J gave up 4 bases and V 5 bases, and 6 bases lay outside the gene matches. CDR3 loop: CASSPTGGSYGYTF. CDR3 DNA: TGTGCCAGCAGTCCTACAGGGGGAAGCTATGGCTACACCTTC.

This clonotype came up many times. The chain uses TRBV6-2 or TRBV6-3 and TRBJ2-1, with TRBD2 matching over 11 bases. Germline V lookup: CDR1 MNHEY, CDR2 SVGEGT. The CDR3 sequence is 17 residues long. Trimming cost V 6 bases and J 2 bases; bases outside gene matches: 9. CDR3 amino acids: CASSSRLAGRAYNEQFF. CDR3 coding DNA: TGTGCCAGCAGCTCCAGACTAGCGGGAAGGGCCTACAATGAGCAGTTCTTC.

V and J are TRBV14 and TRBJ2-4; 7 bases match TRBD1. J was trimmed by 9 bases and V by 4 bases; bases with no gene match: 9. The CDR3 extends over 14 amino acids. CDR1 is SGHDN, CDR2 FVKESK, per germline. CDR3 sequence: CASSPVTGWGIQYF. The CDR3 DNA is TGTGCCAGCAGCCCGGTGACAGGGTGGGGCATTCAGTACTTC.

A remark on this clonotype: The junction departs from the called germline gene at one end, perhaps through a read error. The rearrangement uses TRBV29-1 and TRBJ2-7, with TRBD2 matching over 7 bases. CDR1 and CDR2 from the germline V gene are SQVTM and ANQGSEA. This CDR3 comprises 15 residues. CDR3 in amino acids: CSVEDASGREGEQCF. The CDR3 coding sequence is TGCAGCGTTGAAGATGCTAGCGGCAGGGAGGGCGAGCAGTGCTTC.

The chain has TRBV29-1 and TRBJ2-2, with D possibly matching TRBD1 (6 bases). The CDR3 runs to 14 residues. Germline loops: CDR1 SQVTM, CDR2 ANQGSEA. The V gene lost 6 bases and the J gene lost 0 bases, with 11 bases spanning the gap. The CDR3 loop reads CSVGQLSNTGELFF. The CDR3 DNA follows: TGCAGCGTAGGACAGCTCTCGAACACCGGGGAGCTGTTTTTT.

This clonotype was counted a few times. This chain links TRBV20-1 with TRBJ2-3; 9 nucleotides align to TRBD2. CDR1 and CDR2 (germline): DFQATT, SNEGSKA (reference sequence). J lost 3 bases, V lost 3 bases, and 7 bases had no gene match. The CDR3 is made up of 15 amino acids. The CDR3 loop reads CSASRREGGTDTQYF. In nucleotides, the CDR3 is TGCAGTGCTAGTAGGCGGGAGGGAGGGACAGATACGCAGTATTTT.

The rearrangement joins TRBV11-2 to TRBJ2-3; TRBD2 aligns across 12 bases. Trimming at V came to 4 bases and at J to 2 bases, leaving 10 bases not matched to a gene. The germline V gene encodes CDR1 SGHAT and CDR2 FQNNGV. This CDR3 has 18 residues. The CDR3 here is CASSSNPRLAGDTDTQYF. CDR3 nucleotide sequence: TGTGCCAGCAGCTCAAACCCTCGACTAGCGGGGGACACAGATACGCAGTATTTT.

The gene calls are TRBV4-2 and TRBJ2-1, with D tentatively TRBD1 (5 bases). The germline CDR1 and CDR2 sequences are LGHNA and YNFKEQ. V lost 3 bases, J lost 4 bases, and 13 bases lay in between. This CDR3 is 15 amino acids long. This CDR3 reads CASSHIRVSYNEQFF. The CDR3 nucleotides read TGTGCCAGCAGCCATATCAGGGTTTCATACAATGAGCAGTTCTTC.

The chain joins TRBV6-5 to TRBJ2-3; perhaps TRBD2 as D (6 bases). Germline lookup yields CDR1 MNHEY and CDR2 SVGAGI. The CDR3 length is 15 residues. The V gene lost 0 bases and the J gene lost 7 bases, with 14 bases spanning the gap. Here the CDR3 DNA reads TGTGCCAGCAGTTACTCTCGCGGGACTTCTTATACGCAGTATTTT. The encoded protein is CASSYSRGTSYTQYF.

This clonotype was detected only a few times. The CDR3 loop is CATQKTETYEQYF. The CDR3 DNA follows: TGTGCCACCCAGAAGACAGAAACCTACGAGCAGTACTTC. The gene calls are TRBV7-2 and TRBJ2-7; TRBD1 might be the D (5 bases). Trimming left V 10 bases short and J 2 bases short, with 15 bases between. Germline CDR1 reads SGHTA; CDR2 reads FQGNSA. The CDR3 spans 13 residues.

This clonotype showed up just a few times. This chain links TRBV27 with TRBJ2-5; TRBD2 is a possible D gene (5 bases). Looked up from germline, CDR1 is MNHEY and CDR2 is SMNVEV (reference sequence). The CDR3 has 13 residues. Trimming took off 0 bases at V and 5 bases at J, with 7 bases between the two ends. The CDR3 is CASSLSAAETQYF. CDR3 nucleotides: TGTGCCAGCAGTTTATCAGCGGCGGAGACCCAGTACTTC.

The gene calls are TRBV7-9 and TRBJ2-7, with 8 bases matching TRBD2. Germline V gene data show CDR1 as SEHNR and CDR2 as FQNEAQ (reference sequence). V lost 1 base, J lost 7 bases, and 12 bases stayed unmatched. The CDR3 is made up of 16 amino acids. CDR3 sequence: CASSLVVGGAHQEQYF. Here the CDR3 DNA reads TGTGCCAGCAGCTTAGTGGTCGGGGGGGCCCACCAGGAGCAGTACTTC. The entire variable domain, with the rest obtained from reference TRBV7-9 and TRBJ2-7, is as follows: DTGVSQNPRHKITKRGQNVTFRCDPISEHNRLYWYRQTLGQGPEFLTYFQNEAQLEKSRLLSDRFSAERPKGSFSTLEIQRTEQGDSAMYLCASSLVVGGAHQEQYFGPGTRLTVT.

At least ten counts were recorded for this clonotype. The CDR3 DNA is TGTGCCAGCGGAGACTCAACAGAGACCCAGTACTTC. Protein product: CASGDSTETQYF. This chain joins TRBV7-2 and TRBJ2-5; D gene ambiguous. CDR1 SGHTA and CDR2 FQGNSA come from the germline V gene. Trimming stripped 8 bases from V and 4 bases from J, with 11 bases between. The CDR3 loop spans 12 amino acids. The full variable domain, with the rest looked up from reference TRBV7-2 and TRBJ2-5, is GAGVSQSPSNKVTEKGKDVELRCDPISGHTALYWYRQSLGQGLEFLIYFQGNSAPDKSGLPSDRFSAERTGGSVSTLTIQRTQQEDSAVYLCASGDSTETQYFGPGTRLLVL.

The V gene is TRBV20-1, the J gene TRBJ2-2; 14 nucleotides match TRBD2. From germline, CDR1 is DFQATT and CDR2 SNEGSKA (reference sequence). The CDR3 has 15 residues. The junction had 3 bases not matched to a gene; V was cut back by 3 bases and J by 6 bases. The CDR3 here is CSASQGLAGAGELFF. CDR3 nucleotides: TGCAGTGCTAGCCAGGGACTAGCGGGAGCCGGGGAGCTGTTTTTT.

The chain is built from TRBV6-1 and TRBJ2-3; the D gene is possibly TRBD1 (6 bases). Trimming took 1 base from V and 4 from J, leaving 12 bases between them. CDR3 length: 15 residues. Germline V lookup: CDR1 MNHNS, CDR2 SASEGT. The CDR3 reads CASSEVRTVSDTQYF. CDR3 in DNA: TGTGCCAGCAGTGAAGTGAGGACAGTATCAGATACGCAGTATTTT.

This clonotype was detected many times. This chain connects TRBV6-1 to TRBJ1-1; no clear D. V gave up 5 bases and J gave up 0 bases, with 13 bases separating them. The CDR3 spans 15 residues. In germline, CDR1 is MNHNS, CDR2 SASEGT. In nucleotides, the CDR3 is TGTGCCAGCAGTTCCCGACCCGACGTGAACACTGAAGCTTTCTTT. It codes for CASSSRPDVNTEAFF.

The chain employs TRBV6-1 and TRBJ2-1; the match to TRBD2 covers 11 bases. This CDR3 spans 14 amino acids. CDR1 and CDR2 (germline): MNHNS, SASEGT. Trimming cost V 8 bases and J 5 bases; bases outside gene matches: 5. The CDR3, as DNA: TGTGCCAGCTTAGCGGGACTAGCGGACAATGAGCAGTTCTTC. The encoded protein is CASLAGLADNEQFF.

This clonotype was recorded a few times. This chain links TRBV7-9 with TRBJ2-5; possibly TRBD2 for D (6 bases). Trimming cost V 8 bases and J 4 bases, with 8 bases left between them. Germline values: CDR1 SEHNR, CDR2 FQNEAQ (reference sequence). CDR3 length: 11 residues. The CDR3 protein is CASRSGETQYF. The CDR3 DNA reads TGTGCCAGCCGTAGCGGAGAGACCCAGTACTTC.

This clonotype was detected only a few times. The CDR3 DNA reads as TGCAGTGCTAGAGATCCGGGGCGGGGGTCAGATGAGCAGTTCTTC. It specifies CSARDPGRGSDEQFF. The chain employs TRBV20-1 and TRBJ2-1; 7 bases match TRBD2. CDR3 length equals 15 residues. The germline gives CDR1 DFQATT, CDR2 SNEGSKA (reference sequence). The V and J ends lost 0 bases and 8 bases, in that order; junction bases with no gene match: 10.

The V gene is TRBV11-1, the J gene TRBJ2-1; the D gene is possibly TRBD1 (6 bases). Trimming took 5 bases from V and 9 from J, leaving 20 bases between them. The CDR3 contains 15 residues. Germline V CDR1 and CDR2: SGHAT, FQDESV (reference sequence). CDR3: CASSPSPTGLGEQFF. In nucleotides, the CDR3 is TGTGCCAGCAGCCCCTCCCCCACAGGGTTGGGTGAGCAGTTCTTC.

This chain connects TRBV6-1 to TRBJ1-5; a possible D gene is TRBD1 (5 bases). Germline-derived CDR1 and CDR2 are MNHNS and SASEGT. The germline V and J ends were trimmed by 6 bases and 0 bases, with 12 bases remaining between them. The CDR3 is 15 amino acids. CDR3 coding DNA: TGTGCCAGCAGCAGGGCGTCCGGTAGCAATCAGCCCCAGCATTTT. Residues: CASSRASGSNQPQHF.

This clonotype has a handful of counts. This sequence may be a read error, since a much larger clone differs from it by one base. The chain couples TRBV28 to TRBJ2-1; no firm D call. The CDR3 is 12 residues long. Germline V lookup: CDR1 MDHEN, CDR2 SYDVKM. As DNA, the CDR3 is TGTGCCAACAGTTACTCCTCCAATGAGCAGTTCTTC. Translating gives CANSYSSNEQFF.

This clonotype was recorded at least ten times. The rearrangement uses TRBV28 and TRBJ2-1, with TRBD2 matching over 7 bases. Trimming removed 4 bases from V and 6 bases from J; junction bases left unmatched: 12. The germline V gene encodes CDR1 MDHEN and CDR2 SYDVKM. The CDR3 loop spans 16 amino acids. CDR3 sequence (DNA): TGTGCCAGCAGTTCCCCAGCGGCGGGAGCTTCCAATGAGCAGTTCTTC. This gives the protein CASSSPAAGASNEQFF.

The chain employs TRBV2 and TRBJ1-5, with 9 bases identical to TRBD1. Germline-derived CDR1 and CDR2 are SNHLY and FYNNEI. J was trimmed by 1 base and V by 6 bases; bases with no gene match: 19. CDR3 size: 20 residues. Written as DNA, the CDR3 is TGTGCCAGCAGCCCCCCTGGGACAGGGAGGCTTATGGGGAGCAATCAGCCCCAGCATTTT. It codes for CASSPPGTGRLMGSNQPQHF.